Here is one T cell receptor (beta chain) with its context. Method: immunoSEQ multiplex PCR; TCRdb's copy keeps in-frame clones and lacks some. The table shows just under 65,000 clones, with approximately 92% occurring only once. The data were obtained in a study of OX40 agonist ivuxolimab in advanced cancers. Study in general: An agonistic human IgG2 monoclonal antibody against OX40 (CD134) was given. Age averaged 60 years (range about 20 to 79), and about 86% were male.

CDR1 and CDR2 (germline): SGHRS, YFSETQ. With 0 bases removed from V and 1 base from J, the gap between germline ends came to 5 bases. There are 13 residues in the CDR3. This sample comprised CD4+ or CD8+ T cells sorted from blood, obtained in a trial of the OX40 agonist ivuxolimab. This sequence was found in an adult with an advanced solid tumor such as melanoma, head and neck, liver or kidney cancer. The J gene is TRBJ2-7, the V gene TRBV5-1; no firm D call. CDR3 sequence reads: CASSLVASYEQYF. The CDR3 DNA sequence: TGCGCCAGCAGCTTGGTCGCTTCCTACGAGCAGTACTTC. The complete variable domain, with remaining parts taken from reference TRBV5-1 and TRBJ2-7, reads KAGVTQTPRYLIKTRGQQVTLSCSPISGHRSVSWYQQTPGQGLQFLFEYFSETQRNKGNFPGRFSGRQFSNSRSEMNVSTLELGDSALYLCASSLVASYEQYFGPGTRLTVT.